This entry describes one T cell receptor beta chain. Authors' analysis steps: For nucleated cells, counts were estimated from reference gene primer amplification. Sequencing used immunoSEQ multiplex PCR; TCRdb keeps in-frame clones, though not all of them. From that table come the V and J calls and clone size; the DNA was used to work out D and trimming. The sample has 110,000 to 150,000 clones, 65% to 80% seen once; the top ten hold roughly 2%. Germline values: CDR1 SEHNR, CDR2 FQNEAQ (reference sequence). This CDR3 has 11 amino acids. The V and J ends lost 7 bases and 4 bases respectively, with 6 bases between them. This sample was included in a study of blood T cell repertoires in COVID-19. At the level of the study: Sites across the United States, Italy and Spain contributed samples from acute and convalescent COVID-19. PBMCs, B-cell-depleted T cells, or T cells provided the cDNA or gDNA that made up the material.

The sequenced material came from peripheral blood. The chain is built from TRBV7-9 and TRBJ2-3; D not certain. This clonotype originated in a woman aged 60-75 years with acute or convalescent COVID-19. The CDR3 DNA is TGTGCCAGCAAACGGGCAGATACGCAGTATTTT. Translated, it gives CASKRADTQYF.